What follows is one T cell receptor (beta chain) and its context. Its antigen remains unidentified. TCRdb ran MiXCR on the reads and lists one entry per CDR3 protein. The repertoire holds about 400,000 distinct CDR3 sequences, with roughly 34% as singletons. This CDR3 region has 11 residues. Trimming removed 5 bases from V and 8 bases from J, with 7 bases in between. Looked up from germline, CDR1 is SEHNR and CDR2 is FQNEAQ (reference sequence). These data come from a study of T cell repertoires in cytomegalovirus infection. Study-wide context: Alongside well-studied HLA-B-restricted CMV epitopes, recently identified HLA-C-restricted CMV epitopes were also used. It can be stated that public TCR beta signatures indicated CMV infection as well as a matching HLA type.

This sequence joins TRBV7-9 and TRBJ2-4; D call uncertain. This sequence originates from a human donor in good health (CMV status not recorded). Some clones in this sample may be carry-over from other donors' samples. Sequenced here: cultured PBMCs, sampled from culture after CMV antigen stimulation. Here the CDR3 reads CASSAGYIQYF. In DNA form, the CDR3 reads TGTGCCAGCAGCGCCGGCTACATTCAGTACTTC. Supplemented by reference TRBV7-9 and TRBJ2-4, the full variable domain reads DTGVSQNPRHKITKRGQNVTFRCDPISEHNRLYWYRQTLGQGPEFLTYFQNEAQLEKSRLLSDRFSAERPKGSFSTLEIQRTEQGDSAMYLCASSAGYIQYFGAGTRLSVL.